This T cell receptor beta chain was sequenced during a study of blood T cells in healthy people across ages. Each individual donor underwent a draw of approximately 10 milliliters of peripheral blood. Combining a sample-barcoded 5' primer with a J-beta primer mix, a second PCR ran for roughly 7 to 12 cycles. A template-switch adaptor with 12 random nucleotides tagged each cDNA molecule. Using its own MiXCR run on the 5' RACE reads, TCRdb lists one record per CDR3 protein. In the table there are around 2 million distinct CDR3 sequences, roughly two fifths of which are singletons. Germline lookup yields CDR1 SGDLS and CDR2 YYNGEE. Trimming cost V 4 bases and J 3 bases, with 14 bases left between them. CDR3 length: 14 residues.

The TCR sequence derives from a human donor in good health. The sample comprised blood. This rearrangement joins TRBV9 to TRBJ2-7; possible D gene TRBD2, 5 bases. The CDR3 DNA sequence: TGTGCCAGCAGCTTCACCCTGGCGGGCTACGAGCAGTACTTC. This encodes CASSFTLAGYEQYF. Full variable domain (outside the CDR3, taken from reference TRBV9 and TRBJ2-7): DSGVTQTPKHLITATGQRVTLRCSPRSGDLSVYWYQQSLDQGLQFLIQYYNGEERAKGNILERFSAQQFPDLHSELNLSSLELGDSALYFCASSFTLAGYEQYFGPGTRLTVT.